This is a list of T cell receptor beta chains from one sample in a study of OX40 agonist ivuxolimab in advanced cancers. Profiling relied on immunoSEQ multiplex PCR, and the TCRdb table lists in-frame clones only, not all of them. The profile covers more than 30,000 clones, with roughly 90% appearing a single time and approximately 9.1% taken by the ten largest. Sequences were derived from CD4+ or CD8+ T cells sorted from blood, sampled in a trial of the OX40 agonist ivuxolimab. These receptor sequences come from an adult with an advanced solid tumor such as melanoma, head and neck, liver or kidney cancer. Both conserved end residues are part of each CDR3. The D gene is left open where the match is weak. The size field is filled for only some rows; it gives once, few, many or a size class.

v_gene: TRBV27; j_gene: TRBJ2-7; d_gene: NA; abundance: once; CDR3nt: TGTGCCAGCAGTGACAGGCCCCCCTACGAGCAGTACTTC; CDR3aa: CASSDRPPYEQYF
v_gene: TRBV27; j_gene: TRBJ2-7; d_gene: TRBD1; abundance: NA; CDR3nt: TGTGCCAGCAGTTCGTACCAACAGGGGACGCTGGGCGAGCAGTACTTC; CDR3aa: CASSSYQQGTLGEQYF
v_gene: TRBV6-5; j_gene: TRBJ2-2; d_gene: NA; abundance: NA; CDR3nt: TGTGCCAGCAGTTACTCAGCCCGGCTTAACACCGGGGAGCTGTTTTTT; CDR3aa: CASSYSARLNTGELFF
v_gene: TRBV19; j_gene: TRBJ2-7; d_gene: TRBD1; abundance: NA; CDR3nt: TGTGCCAGTACCGGGACAGGTAGCTCCTACGAGCAGTACTTC; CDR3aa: CASTGTGSSYEQYF
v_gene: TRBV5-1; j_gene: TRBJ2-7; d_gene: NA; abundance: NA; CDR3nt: TGCGCCAGCAGCGAACAGGGAAACGAGCAGTACTTC; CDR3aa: CASSEQGNEQYF
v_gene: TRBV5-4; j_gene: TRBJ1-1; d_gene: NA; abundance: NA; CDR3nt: TGTGCCAGCAGCTTGGATGGACACCAAGCTTTCTTT; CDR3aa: CASSLDGHQAFF
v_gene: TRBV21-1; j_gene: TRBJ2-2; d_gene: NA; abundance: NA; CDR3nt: TGTGCCAGCAGCAACGGGACGCTGGGAATGGTCGGGGAGCTGTTTTTT; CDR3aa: CASSNGTLGMVGELFF
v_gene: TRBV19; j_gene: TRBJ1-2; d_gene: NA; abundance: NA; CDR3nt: TGTGCCAGTAGTATTGGGGGGAACTATGGCTACACCTTC; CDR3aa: CASSIGGNYGYTF
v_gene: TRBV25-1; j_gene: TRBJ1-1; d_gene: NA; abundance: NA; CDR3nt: TGTGCCAGCAGCCCCTGGTCGGGGAACACTGAAGCTTTCTTT; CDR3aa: CASSPWSGNTEAFF
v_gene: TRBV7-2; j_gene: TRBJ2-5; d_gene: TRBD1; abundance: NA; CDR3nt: TGTGCCAGCAGCATGACAGGGAGAGAGACCCAGTACTTC; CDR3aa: CASSMTGRETQYF
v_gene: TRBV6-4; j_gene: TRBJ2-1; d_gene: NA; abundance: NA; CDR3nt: TGTGCCTGCGCGCCGAGGGGGAACCTCAATGAGCAGTTCTTC; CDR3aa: CACAPRGNLNEQFF
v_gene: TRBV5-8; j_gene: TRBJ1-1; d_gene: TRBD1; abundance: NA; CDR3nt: TGTGCCAGCAGCACGACCCGGACAGGGGGCTTTAGAAACACTGAAGCTTTCTTT; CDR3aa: CASSTTRTGGFRNTEAFF
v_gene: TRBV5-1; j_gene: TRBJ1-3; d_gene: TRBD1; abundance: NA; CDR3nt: TGCGCCAGCAGCCCGAGGACAGGGGGCTCTGGAAACACCATATATTTT; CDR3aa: CASSPRTGGSGNTIYF
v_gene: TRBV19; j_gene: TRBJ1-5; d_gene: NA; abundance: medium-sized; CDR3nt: TGTGCCACGGGGAGTCAGCCCCAGCATTTT; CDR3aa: CATGSQPQHF
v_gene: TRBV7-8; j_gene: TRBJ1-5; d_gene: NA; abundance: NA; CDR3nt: TGTGCCAGCAGCCCCCTGCGGCAAGGTGGCAATCAGCCCCAGCATTTT; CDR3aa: CASSPLRQGGNQPQHF
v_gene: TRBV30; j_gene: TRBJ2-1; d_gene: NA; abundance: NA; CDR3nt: TGTGCCTGGAGGGAGGGGCCGGGGTCTGAGCAGTTCTTC; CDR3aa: CAWREGPGSEQFF
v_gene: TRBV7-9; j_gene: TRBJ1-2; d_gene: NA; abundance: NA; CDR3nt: TGTGCCAGCAGCACCACGGGGCTAGGAGGCTACACCTTC; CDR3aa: CASSTTGLGGYTF
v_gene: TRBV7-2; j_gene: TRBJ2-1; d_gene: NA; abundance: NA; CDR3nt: TGTGCCAGCAGCTTTTTACGGGCCCCCTACAATGAGCAGTTCTTC; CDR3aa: CASSFLRAPYNEQFF
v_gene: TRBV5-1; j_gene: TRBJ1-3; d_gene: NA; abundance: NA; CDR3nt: TGCGCCAGCAGCTTGGAAGGACACACCATATATTTT; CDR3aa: CASSLEGHTIYF
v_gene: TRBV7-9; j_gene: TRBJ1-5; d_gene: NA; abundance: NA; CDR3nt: TGTGCCAGCAGCTTAGGCTCCGGGTATAGCAATCAGCCCCAGCATTTT; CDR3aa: CASSLGSGYSNQPQHF
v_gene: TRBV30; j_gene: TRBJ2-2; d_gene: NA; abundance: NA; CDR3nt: TGTGCCTTTGAGCGGTACACCGGGGAGCTGTTTTTT; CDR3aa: CAFERYTGELFF
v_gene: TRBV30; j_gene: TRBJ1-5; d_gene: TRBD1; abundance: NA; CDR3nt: TGTGCCTGGTCTCCCGGGACAGGGAATCGACAGCCCCAGCATTTT; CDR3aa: CAWSPGTGNRQPQHF